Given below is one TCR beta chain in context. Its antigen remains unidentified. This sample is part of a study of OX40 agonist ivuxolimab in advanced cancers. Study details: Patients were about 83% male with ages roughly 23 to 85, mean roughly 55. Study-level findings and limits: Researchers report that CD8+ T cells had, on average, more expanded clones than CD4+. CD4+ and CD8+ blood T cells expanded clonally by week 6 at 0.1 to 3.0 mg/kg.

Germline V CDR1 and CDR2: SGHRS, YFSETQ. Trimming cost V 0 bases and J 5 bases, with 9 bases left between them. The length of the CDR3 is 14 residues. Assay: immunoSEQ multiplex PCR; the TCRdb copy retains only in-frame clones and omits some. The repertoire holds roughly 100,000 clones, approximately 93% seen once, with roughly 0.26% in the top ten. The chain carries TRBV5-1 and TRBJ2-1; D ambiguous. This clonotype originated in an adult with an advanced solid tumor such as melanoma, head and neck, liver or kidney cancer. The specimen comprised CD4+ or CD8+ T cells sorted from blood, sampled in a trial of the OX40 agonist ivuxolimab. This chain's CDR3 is CASSLDSANNEQFF. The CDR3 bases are TGCGCCAGCAGCTTGGACAGCGCAAACAATGAGCAGTTCTTC.